The clone carrying this T cell receptor (beta chain) has ten or more counts. Its cognate antigen is unknown. The data derive from a study of spatial heterogeneity in lung cancer. Study-level findings and limits: Ubiquitous expanded tumor TCRs were seen in blood more at resection than at follow-up.

Time point in this sample: blood at routine non-recurrence follow-up after resection. TCRdb reanalysed the 5' RACE reads using MiXCR and keeps one entry per CDR3 protein. The sample lists over 70,000 distinct CDR3 sequences; less than 9.5% were seen once. The sequence was collected from a female donor with early-stage non-small cell lung cancer. The material sequenced was PBMCs, taken at follow-up.

The CDR3 loop reads CASSPSTNGELFF. DNA of the CDR3: TGTGCCAGCTCACCTTCCACTAACGGGGAGCTGTTTTTT. V usage is TRBV18 and J usage is TRBJ2-2; the D is unclear. The V and J ends lost 3 bases and 7 bases respectively, with 9 bases between them. The CDR3 consists of 13 residues. Germline loops: CDR1 KGHSH, CDR2 LQKENI.